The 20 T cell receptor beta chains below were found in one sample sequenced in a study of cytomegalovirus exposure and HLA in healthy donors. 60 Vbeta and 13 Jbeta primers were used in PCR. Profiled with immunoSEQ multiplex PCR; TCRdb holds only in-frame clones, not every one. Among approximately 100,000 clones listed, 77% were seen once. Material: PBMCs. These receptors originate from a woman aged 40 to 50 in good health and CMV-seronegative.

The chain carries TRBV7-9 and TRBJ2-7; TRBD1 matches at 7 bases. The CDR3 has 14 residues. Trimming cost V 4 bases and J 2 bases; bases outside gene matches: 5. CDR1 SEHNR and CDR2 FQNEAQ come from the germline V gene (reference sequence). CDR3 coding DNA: TGTGCCAGCAGCTACAGGGACAGACCCTACGAGCAGTACTTC. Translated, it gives CASSYRDRPYEQYF.

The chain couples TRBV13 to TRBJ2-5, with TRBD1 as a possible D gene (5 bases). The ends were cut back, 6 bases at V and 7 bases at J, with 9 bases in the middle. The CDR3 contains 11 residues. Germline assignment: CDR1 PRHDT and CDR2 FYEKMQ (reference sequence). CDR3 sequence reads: CASSLRGTQYF. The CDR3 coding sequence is TGTGCCAGCAGTCTAAGGGGGACCCAGTACTTC. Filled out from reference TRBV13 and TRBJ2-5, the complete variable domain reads AAGVIQSPRHLIKEKRETATLKCYPIPRHDTVYWYQQGPGQDPQFLISFYEKMQSDKGSIPDRFSAQQFSDYHSELNMSSLELGDSALYFCASSLRGTQYFGPGTRLLVL.

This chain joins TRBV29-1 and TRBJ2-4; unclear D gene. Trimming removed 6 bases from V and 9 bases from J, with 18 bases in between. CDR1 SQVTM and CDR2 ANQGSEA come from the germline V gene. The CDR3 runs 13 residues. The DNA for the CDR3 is TGCAGCGTGAATGTTGGCTATTCGGGCATTCAGTACTTC. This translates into CSVNVGYSGIQYF.

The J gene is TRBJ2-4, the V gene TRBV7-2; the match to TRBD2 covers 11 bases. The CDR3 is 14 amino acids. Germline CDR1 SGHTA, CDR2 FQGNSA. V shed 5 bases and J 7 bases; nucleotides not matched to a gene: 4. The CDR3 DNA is TGTGCCAGCAGCCCTACTAGCGGGGGTAACATTCAGTACTTC. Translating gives CASSPTSGGNIQYF.

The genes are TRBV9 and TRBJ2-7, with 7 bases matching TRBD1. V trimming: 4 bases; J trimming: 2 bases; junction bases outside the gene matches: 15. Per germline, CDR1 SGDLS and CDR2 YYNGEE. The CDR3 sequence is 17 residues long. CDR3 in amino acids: CASSPQPGQPFTYEQYF. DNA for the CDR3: TGTGCCAGCAGCCCCCAACCGGGACAGCCTTTCACCTACGAGCAGTACTTC.

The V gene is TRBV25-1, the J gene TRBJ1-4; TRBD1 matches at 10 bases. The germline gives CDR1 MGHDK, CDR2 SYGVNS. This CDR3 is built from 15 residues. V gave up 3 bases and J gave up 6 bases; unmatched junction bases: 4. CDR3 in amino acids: CASSDTGTGDEKLFF. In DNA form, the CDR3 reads TGTGCCAGCAGTGATACCGGGACAGGGGATGAAAAACTGTTTTTT. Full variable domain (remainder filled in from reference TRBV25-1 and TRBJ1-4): EADIYQTPRYLVIGTGKKITLECSQTMGHDKMYWYQQDPGMELHLIHYSYGVNSTEKGDLSSESTVSRIRTEHFPLTLESARPSHTSQYLCASSDTGTGDEKLFFGSGTQLSVL.

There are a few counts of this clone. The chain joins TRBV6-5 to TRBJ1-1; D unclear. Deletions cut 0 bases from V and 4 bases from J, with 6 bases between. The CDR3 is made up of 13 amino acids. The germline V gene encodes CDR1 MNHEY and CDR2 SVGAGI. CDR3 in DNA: TGTGCCAGCAGTTACTCTCGGGGCACTGAAGCTTTCTTT. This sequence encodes CASSYSRGTEAFF.

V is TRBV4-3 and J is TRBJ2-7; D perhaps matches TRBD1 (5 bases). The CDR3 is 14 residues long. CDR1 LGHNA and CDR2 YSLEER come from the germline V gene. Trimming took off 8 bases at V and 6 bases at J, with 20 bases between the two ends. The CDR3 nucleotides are TGCGCCAGCGGAAATCAGGGTCTTGCCGGCGAGCAGTACTTC. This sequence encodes CASGNQGLAGEQYF.

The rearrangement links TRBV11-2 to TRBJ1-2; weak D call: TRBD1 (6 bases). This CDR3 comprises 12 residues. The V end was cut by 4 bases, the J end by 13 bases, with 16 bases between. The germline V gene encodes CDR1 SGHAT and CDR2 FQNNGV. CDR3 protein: CASSSAMGHPTF. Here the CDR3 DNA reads TGTGCCAGCAGCTCAGCTATGGGACACCCCACCTTC.

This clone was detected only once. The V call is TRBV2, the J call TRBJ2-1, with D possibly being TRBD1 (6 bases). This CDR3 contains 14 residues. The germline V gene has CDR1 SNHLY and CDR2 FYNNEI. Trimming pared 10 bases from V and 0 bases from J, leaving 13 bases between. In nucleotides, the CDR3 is TGTGCCAATAAACAGGGTGGCTCCTACAATGAGCAGTTCTTC. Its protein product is CANKQGGSYNEQFF.

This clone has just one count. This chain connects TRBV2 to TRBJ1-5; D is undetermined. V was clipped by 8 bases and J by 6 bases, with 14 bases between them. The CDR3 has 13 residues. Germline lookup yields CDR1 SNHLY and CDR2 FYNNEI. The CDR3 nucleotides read TGTGCCAGCCGTGCGGAGGTGTCTCAGCCCCAGCATTTT. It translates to CASRAEVSQPQHF.

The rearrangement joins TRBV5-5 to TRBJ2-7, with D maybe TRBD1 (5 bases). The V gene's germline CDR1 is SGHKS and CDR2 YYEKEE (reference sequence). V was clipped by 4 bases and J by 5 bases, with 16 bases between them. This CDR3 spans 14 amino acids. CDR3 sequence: CASSRNRGSHEQYF. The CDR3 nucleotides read TGTGCCAGCAGCCGAAATAGGGGTTCCCACGAGCAGTACTTC.

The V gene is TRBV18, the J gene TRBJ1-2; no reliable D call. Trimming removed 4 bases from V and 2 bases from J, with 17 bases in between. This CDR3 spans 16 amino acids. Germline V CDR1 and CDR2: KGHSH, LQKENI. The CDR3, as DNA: TGTGCCAGCTCACAAAAGCAGGTTCCTCTAAACTATGGCTACACCTTC. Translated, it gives CASSQKQVPLNYGYTF.

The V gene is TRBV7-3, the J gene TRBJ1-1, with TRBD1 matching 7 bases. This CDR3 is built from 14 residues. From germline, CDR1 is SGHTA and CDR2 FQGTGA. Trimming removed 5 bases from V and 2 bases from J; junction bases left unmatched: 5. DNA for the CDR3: TGTGCCAGCAGCGTTGGGACAGTTAACACTGAAGCTTTCTTT. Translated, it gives CASSVGTVNTEAFF. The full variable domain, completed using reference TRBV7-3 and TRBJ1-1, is GAGVSQTPSNKVTEKGKYVELRCDPISGHTALYWYRQSLGQGPEFLIYFQGTGAADDSGLPNDRFFAVRPEGSVSTLKIQRTERGDSAVYLCASSVGTVNTEAFFGQGTRLTVV.

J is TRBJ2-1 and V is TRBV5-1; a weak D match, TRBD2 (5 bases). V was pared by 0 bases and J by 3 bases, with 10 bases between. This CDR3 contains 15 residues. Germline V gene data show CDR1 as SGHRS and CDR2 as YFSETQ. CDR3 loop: CASSLERIFYNEQFF. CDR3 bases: TGCGCCAGCAGCTTGGAGCGGATCTTCTACAATGAGCAGTTCTTC.

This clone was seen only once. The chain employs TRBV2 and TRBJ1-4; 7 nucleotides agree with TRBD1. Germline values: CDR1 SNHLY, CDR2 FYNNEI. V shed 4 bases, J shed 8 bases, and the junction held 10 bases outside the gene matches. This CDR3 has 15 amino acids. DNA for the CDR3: TGTGCCAGCAGTGTCCGACAGGGTGGCGGAGAAAAACTGTTTTTT. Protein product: CASSVRQGGGEKLFF.

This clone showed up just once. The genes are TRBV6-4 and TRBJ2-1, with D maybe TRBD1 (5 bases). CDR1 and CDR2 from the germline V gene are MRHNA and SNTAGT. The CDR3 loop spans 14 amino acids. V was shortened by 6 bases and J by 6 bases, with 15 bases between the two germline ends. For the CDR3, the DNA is TGTGCCAGCAGGGGCAGGGATTCAGGCAATGAGCAGTTCTTC. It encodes CASRGRDSGNEQFF.

Here the CDR3 DNA reads TGTGCCAGCAGTTGGGGGAGGGAGACCCAGTACTTC. Encoded protein: CASSWGRETQYF. V is TRBV2 and J is TRBJ2-5; tentative D call: TRBD2 (6 bases). The CDR3 has 12 residues. Trimming shortened V by 5 bases and J by 5 bases, and 9 bases separated the two germline ends. The germline V gene has CDR1 SNHLY and CDR2 FYNNEI.

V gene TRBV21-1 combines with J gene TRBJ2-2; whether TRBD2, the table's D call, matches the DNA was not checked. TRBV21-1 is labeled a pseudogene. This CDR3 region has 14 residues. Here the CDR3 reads CASKASLNTGELFF. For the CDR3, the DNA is TGTGCCAGCAAAGCGTCCTTGAACACCGGGGAGCTGTTTTTT.

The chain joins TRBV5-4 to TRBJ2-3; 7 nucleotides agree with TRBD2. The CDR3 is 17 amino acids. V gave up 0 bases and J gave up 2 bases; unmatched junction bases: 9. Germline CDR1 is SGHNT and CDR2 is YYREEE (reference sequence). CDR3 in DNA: TGTGCCAGCAGCTTGGCGTTCGAGCGGGGCACCACAGATACGCAGTATTTT. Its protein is CASSLAFERGTTDTQYF.